Sequencing of this T cell receptor beta chain was carried out in a study of shared clonotypes between healthy human individuals. For the study at large: Three plates each covered CD4 naive and memory; CD8 naive two, CD8 memory one.

DNA at approximately 200 ng, roughly 27,000 T cell genomes, went into sorted-subset replicate PCRs. Sequenced by immunoSEQ multiplex PCR; TCRdb stores in-frame clones only, minus some. The table shows some 1 million clones, with approximately 76% occurring only once. Naive CD4+ cells were CD45RA-selected; the remaining cells were memory. The sequence was collected from a man aged 18 to 35 in good health. The sample comprised memory CD4+ T cells sorted from blood. Regarding subset: CD45RA-negative fraction.

The CDR3: CASSEDMGSYNEQFF. DNA for the CDR3: TGTGCCAGCAGTGAGGACATGGGCTCCTACAATGAGCAGTTCTTC. The V gene is TRBV2, the J gene TRBJ2-1; D is perhaps TRBD1 (5 bases). CDR1 is SNHLY, CDR2 FYNNEI, per germline. The CDR3 sequence is 15 residues long. Deletions cut 3 bases from V and 0 bases from J, with 9 bases between.